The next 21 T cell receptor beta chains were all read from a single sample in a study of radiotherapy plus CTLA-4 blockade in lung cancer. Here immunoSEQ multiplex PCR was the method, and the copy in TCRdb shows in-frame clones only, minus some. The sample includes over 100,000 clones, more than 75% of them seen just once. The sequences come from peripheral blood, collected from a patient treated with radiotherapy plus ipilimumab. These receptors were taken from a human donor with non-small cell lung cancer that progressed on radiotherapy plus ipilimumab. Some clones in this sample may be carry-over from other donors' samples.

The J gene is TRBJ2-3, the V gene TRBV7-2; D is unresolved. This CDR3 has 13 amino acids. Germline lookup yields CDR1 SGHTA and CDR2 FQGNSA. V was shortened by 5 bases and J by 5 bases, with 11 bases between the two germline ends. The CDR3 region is CASSLNGEDTQYF. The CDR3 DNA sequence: TGTGCCAGCAGCCTTAACGGCGAAGATACGCAGTATTTT.

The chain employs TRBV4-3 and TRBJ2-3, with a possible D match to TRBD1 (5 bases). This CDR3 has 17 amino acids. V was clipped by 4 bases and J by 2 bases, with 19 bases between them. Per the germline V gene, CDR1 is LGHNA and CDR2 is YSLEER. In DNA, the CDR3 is TGCGCCAGCAGCCCACGGTGGGGCAGCCCTAACACAGATACGCAGTATTTT. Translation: CASSPRWGSPNTDTQYF.

CDR3 residues: CASSFGTAVSYEQYF. The CDR3 DNA is TGCGCCAGCAGCTTCGGGACAGCTGTCTCCTACGAGCAGTACTTC. V gene TRBV5-1 combines with J gene TRBJ2-7; 7 nucleotides match TRBD1. Germline V lookup: CDR1 SGHRS, CDR2 YFSETQ. The CDR3 is 15 amino acids. V lost 2 bases, J lost 0 bases, and 5 bases stayed unmatched. The full variable domain, its missing parts supplied by reference TRBV5-1 and TRBJ2-7, is KAGVTQTPRYLIKTRGQQVTLSCSPISGHRSVSWYQQTPGQGLQFLFEYFSETQRNKGNFPGRFSGRQFSNSRSEMNVSTLELGDSALYLCASSFGTAVSYEQYFGPGTRLTVT.

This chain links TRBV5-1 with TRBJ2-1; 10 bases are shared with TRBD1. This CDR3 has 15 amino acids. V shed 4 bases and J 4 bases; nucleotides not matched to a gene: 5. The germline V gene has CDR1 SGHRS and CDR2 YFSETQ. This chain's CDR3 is CASSRDRGPYNEQFF. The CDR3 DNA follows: TGCGCCAGCAGCCGCGACAGGGGGCCTTACAATGAGCAGTTCTTC. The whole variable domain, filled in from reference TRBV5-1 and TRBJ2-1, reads KAGVTQTPRYLIKTRGQQVTLSCSPISGHRSVSWYQQTPGQGLQFLFEYFSETQRNKGNFPGRFSGRQFSNSRSEMNVSTLELGDSALYLCASSRDRGPYNEQFFGPGTRLTVL.

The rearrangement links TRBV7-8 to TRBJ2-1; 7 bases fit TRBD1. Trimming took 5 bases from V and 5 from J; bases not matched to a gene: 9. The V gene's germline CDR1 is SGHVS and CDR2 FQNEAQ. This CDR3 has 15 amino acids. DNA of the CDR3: TGTGCCAGCAGCCCTCCACAGGGGATCCACAATGAGCAGTTCTTC. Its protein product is CASSPPQGIHNEQFF. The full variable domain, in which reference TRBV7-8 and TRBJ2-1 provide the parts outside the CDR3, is GAGVSQSPRYKVAKRGQDVALRCDPISGHVSLFWYQQALGQGPEFLTYFQNEAQLDKSGLPSDRFFAERPEGSVSTLKIQRTQQEDSAVYLCASSPPQGIHNEQFFGPGTRLTVL.

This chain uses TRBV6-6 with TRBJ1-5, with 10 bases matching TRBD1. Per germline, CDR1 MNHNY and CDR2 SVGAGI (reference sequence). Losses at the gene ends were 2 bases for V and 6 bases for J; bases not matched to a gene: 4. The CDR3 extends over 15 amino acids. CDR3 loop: CASSYTDRGGQPQHF. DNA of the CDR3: TGTGCCAGCAGTTACACGGACAGGGGGGGTCAGCCCCAGCATTTT.

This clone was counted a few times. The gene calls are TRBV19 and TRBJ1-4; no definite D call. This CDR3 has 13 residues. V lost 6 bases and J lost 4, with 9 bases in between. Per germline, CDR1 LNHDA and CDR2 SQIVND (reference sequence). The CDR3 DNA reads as TGTGCCAGTAGCCCGGGGAGTAATGAAAAACTGTTTTTT. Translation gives CASSPGSNEKLFF.

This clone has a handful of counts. CDR3 DNA sequence: TGTGCCAGCAAAATCGTCGTCAAGGTAAATGAGCAGTTCTTC. Translating gives CASKIVVKVNEQFF. The chain carries TRBV27 and TRBJ2-1, with D uncertain. CDR1 and CDR2 (germline): MNHEY, SMNVEV (reference sequence). This CDR3 is 14 amino acids long. Trimming took off 7 bases at V and 7 bases at J, with 17 bases between the two ends.

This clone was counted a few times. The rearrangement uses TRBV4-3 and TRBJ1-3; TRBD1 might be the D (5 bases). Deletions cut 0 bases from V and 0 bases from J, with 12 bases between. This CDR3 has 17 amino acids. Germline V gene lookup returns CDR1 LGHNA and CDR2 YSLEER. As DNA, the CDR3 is TGCGCCAGCAGCCAAGATATGGTGGGGGTCTCTGGAAACACCATATATTTT. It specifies CASSQDMVGVSGNTIYF.

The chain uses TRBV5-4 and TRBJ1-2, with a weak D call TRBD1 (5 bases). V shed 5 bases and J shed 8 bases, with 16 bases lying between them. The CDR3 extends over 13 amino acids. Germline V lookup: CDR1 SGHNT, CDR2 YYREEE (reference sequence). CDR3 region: CASSSPAGTGYTF. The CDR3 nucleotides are TGTGCCAGCAGTTCCCCGGCAGGGACCGGCTACACCTTC.

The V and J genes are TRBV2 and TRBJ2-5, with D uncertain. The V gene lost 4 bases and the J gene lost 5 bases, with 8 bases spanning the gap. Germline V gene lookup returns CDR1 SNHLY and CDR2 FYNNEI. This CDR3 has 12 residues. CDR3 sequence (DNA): TGTGCCAGCAGTGTTATGGGGGAGACCCAGTACTTC. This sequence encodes CASSVMGETQYF.

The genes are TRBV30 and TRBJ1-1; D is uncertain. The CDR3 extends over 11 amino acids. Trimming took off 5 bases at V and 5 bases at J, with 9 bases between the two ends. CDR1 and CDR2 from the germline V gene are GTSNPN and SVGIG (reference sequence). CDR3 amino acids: CAWAVGTEAFF. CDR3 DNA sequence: TGTGCCTGGGCAGTAGGGACTGAAGCTTTCTTT.

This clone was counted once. The CDR3 DNA is TGTGCCAGTGCCGGGACAGCAGCTAACTATGGCTACACCTTC. Its translation: CASAGTAANYGYTF. V usage is TRBV19 and J usage is TRBJ1-2, with 7 bases fitting TRBD1. The CDR3 length is 14 residues. CDR1 LNHDA and CDR2 SQIVND come from the germline V gene (reference sequence). V lost 8 bases and J lost 0; bases outside the gene matches: 6.

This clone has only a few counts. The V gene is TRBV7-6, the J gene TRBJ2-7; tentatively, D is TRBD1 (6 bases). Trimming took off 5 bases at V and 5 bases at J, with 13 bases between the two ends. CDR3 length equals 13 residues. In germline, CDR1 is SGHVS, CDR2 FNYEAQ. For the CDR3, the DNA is TGTGCCAGCAGCCCCCGGGCAGGGGACGAGCAGTACTTC. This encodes CASSPRAGDEQYF.

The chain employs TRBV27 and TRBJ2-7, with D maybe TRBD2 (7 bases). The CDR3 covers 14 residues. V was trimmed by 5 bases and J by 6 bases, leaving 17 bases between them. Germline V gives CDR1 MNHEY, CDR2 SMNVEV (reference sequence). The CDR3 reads CASSPTGPGGEQYF. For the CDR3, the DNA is TGTGCCAGCAGTCCTACAGGGCCGGGGGGCGAGCAGTACTTC.

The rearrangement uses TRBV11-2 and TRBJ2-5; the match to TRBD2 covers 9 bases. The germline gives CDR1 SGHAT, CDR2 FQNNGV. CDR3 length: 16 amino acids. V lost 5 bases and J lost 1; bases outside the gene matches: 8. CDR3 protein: CASSLIAGGSQETQYF. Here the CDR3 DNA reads TGTGCCAGCAGCCTAATTGCGGGGGGGTCCCAAGAGACCCAGTACTTC.

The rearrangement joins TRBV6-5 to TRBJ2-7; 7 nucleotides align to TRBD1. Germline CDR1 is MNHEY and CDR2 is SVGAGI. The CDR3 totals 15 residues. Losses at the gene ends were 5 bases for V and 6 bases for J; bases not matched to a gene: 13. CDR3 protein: CASSLSGTENGEQYF. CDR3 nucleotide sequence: TGTGCCAGCAGTCTCTCGGGGACAGAAAACGGCGAGCAGTACTTC.

CDR3: CASSLGQFDTQYF. The DNA of the CDR3 is TGTGCCAGCAGCCTAGGACAGTTTGATACGCAGTATTTT. The V call is TRBV9, the J call TRBJ2-3; D possibly corresponds to TRBD1 (6 bases). V lost 4 bases, J lost 6 bases, and 12 bases lay in between. CDR1 is SGDLS and CDR2 is YYNGEE in the germline V gene. The CDR3 spans 13 residues.

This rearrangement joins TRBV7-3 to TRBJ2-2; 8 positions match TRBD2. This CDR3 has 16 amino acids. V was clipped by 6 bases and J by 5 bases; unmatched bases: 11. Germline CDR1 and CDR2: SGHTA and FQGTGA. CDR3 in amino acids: CASSYPRGGVTGELFF. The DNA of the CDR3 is TGTGCCAGCAGTTACCCCCGGGGGGGAGTTACCGGGGAGCTGTTTTTT.

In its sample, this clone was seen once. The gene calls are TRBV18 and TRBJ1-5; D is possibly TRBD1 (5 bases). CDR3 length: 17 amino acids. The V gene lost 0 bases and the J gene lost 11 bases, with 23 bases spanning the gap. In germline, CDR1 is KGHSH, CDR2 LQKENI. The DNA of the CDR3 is TGTGCCAGCTCACCACCGGGGTCGGGGGGAAGAGGGGTGGCCCAGCATTTT. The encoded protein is CASSPPGSGGRGVAQHF.

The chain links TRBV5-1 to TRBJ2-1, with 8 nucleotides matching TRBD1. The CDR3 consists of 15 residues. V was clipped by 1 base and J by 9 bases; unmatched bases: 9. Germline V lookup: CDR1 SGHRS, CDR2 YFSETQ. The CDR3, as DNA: TGCGCCAGCAGCTTGATCCCGGACAGGGAAAGTGAGCAGTTCTTC. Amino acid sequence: CASSLIPDRESEQFF.